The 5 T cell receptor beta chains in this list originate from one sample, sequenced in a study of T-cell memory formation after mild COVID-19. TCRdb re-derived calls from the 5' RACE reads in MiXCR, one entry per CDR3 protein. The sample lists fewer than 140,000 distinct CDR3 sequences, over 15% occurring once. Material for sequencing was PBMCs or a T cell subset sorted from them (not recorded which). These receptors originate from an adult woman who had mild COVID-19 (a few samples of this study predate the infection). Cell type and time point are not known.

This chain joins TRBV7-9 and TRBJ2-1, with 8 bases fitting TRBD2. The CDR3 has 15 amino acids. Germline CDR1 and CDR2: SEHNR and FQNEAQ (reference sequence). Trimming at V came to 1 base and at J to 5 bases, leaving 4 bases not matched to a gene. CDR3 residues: CASSLGRGGHNEQFF. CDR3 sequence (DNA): TGTGCCAGCAGCTTAGGTCGGGGGGGCCACAATGAGCAGTTCTTC.

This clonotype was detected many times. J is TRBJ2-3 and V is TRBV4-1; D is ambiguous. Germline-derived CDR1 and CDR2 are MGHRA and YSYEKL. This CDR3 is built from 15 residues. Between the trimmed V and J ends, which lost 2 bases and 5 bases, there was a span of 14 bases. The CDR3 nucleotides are TGCGCCAGCAGCCAAACAAGTGCGTGGATAGATACGCAGTATTTT. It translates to CASSQTSAWIDTQYF.

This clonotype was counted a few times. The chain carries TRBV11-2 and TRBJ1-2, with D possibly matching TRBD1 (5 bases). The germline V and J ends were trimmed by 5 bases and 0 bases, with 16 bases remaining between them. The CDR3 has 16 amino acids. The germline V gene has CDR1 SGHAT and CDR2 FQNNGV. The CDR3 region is CASSQGGTPANYGYTF. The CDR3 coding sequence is TGTGCCAGCAGCCAGGGAGGGACTCCAGCTAACTATGGCTACACCTTC.

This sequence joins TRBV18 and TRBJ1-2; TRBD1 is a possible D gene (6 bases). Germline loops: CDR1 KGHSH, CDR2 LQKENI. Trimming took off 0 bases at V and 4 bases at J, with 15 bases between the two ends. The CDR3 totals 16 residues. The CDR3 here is CASSPPGAKTLYGYTF. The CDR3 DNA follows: TGTGCCAGCTCACCACCGGGGGCCAAGACCCTCTATGGCTACACCTTC.

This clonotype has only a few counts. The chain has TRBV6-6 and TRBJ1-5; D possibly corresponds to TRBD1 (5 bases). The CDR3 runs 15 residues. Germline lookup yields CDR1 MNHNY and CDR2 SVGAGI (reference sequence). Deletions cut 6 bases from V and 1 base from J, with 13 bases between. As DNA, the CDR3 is TGTGCCAGCAGCCCGGGACCGACCAGCAATCAGCCCCAGCATTTT. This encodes CASSPGPTSNQPQHF.